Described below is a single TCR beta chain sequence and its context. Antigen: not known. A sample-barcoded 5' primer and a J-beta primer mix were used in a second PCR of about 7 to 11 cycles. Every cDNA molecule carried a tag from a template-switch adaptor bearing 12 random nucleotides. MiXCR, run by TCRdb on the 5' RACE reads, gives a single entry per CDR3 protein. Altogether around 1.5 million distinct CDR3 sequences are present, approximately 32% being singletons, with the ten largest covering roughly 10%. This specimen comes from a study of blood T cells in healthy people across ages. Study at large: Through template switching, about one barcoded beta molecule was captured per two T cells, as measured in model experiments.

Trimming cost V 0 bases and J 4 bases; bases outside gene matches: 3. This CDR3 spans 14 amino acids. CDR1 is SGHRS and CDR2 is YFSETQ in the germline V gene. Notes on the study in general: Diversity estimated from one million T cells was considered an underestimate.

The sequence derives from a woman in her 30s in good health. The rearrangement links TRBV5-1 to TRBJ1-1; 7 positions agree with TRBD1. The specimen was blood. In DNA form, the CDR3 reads TGCGCCAGCAGCTTGGGCAGGGGGGTCACTGAAGCTTTCTTT. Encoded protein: CASSLGRGVTEAFF.